Shown below are 20 T cell receptor beta chains from a single sample sequenced in a study of T-cell memory formation after mild COVID-19 (dated by TCRdb to the early 2020s). The method was 5' RACE. Sequencing was carried out with an Illumina NovaSeq 6000. The public reads were quality trimmed at Q25 with fastp and then assembled into clones with MiXCR by TCRdb, keeping productive beta chains. Each record represents a unique CDR3 protein, reported with the most common genes and DNA among its rows. The table for this sample lists around 83,000 distinct CDR3 sequences; approximately 23% of them were counted only once. Of the sample, around 45% falls within the top ten clones. Material: PBMCs or a T cell subset sorted from them (not recorded which). All receptors come from a man between 18 and 35 years old who had mild COVID-19 (a few samples of this study predate the infection). The sample titles of this study are shuffled in the database, so cell type and time point are left out; the donor was told from shared clones.

This clonotype was seen more than once but under ten times. The V call is TRBV6-6, the J call TRBJ1-1; D is unclear. Germline V lookup: CDR1 MNHNY, CDR2 SVGAGI (reference sequence). This CDR3 region has 13 residues. The germline V and J ends were trimmed by 4 bases and 4 bases, with 10 bases remaining between them. CDR3 sequence reads: CASSSGPRTEAFF. The CDR3 DNA sequence: TGTGCCAGCAGTTCCGGACCCCGCACTGAAGCTTTCTTT.

This clonotype was counted only a few times. The chain carries TRBV7-2 and TRBJ2-1; D is possibly TRBD2 (6 bases). Trimming left V 4 bases short and J 8 bases short, with 18 bases between. The CDR3 covers 15 residues. Germline V gives CDR1 SGHTA, CDR2 FQGNSA. The CDR3 coding sequence is TGTGCCAGCAGCTCGCGGGACGGCCAAATCTATGAGCAGTTCTTC. This encodes CASSSRDGQIYEQFF.

This clonotype was picked up many times. The CDR3 here is CSARDSAGSSYEQYF. In nucleotides, the CDR3 is TGCAGTGCTAGAGATTCGGCCGGTTCCTCCTACGAGCAGTACTTC. V gene TRBV20-1 combines with J gene TRBJ2-7; no clear D. CDR3 length: 15 amino acids. V was cut by 0 bases and J by 0 bases, with 12 bases left in between. Germline lookup yields CDR1 DFQATT and CDR2 SNEGSKA (reference sequence).

The V gene is TRBV2, the J gene TRBJ1-1, with 10 nucleotides matching TRBD1. Germline V lookup: CDR1 SNHLY, CDR2 FYNNEI. With 7 bases clipped from V and 5 bases from J, the junction kept 4 bases outside the gene matches. This CDR3 has 13 amino acids. The CDR3 loop is CASNDRGRTEAFF. In DNA form, the CDR3 reads TGTGCCAGCAATGACAGGGGGCGGACTGAAGCTTTCTTT.

A few counts support this clonotype. V usage is TRBV20-1 and J usage is TRBJ2-1; D call uncertain. The CDR3 runs 11 residues. Germline assignment: CDR1 DFQATT and CDR2 SNEGSKA (reference sequence). Trimming left V 5 bases short and J 12 bases short, with 14 bases between. As DNA, the CDR3 is TGCAGTGCTCCTTCACCCAGGCGGCAGTTCTTC. It encodes CSAPSPRRQFF.

The chain uses TRBV29-1 and TRBJ2-5; 8 nucleotides align to TRBD1. The CDR3 totals 12 residues. CDR1 is SQVTM, CDR2 ANQGSEA, per germline. Losses at the gene ends were 7 bases for V and 0 bases for J; bases not matched to a gene: 1. The CDR3 sequence is CSGTGNQETQYF. CDR3 DNA sequence: TGCAGCGGGACAGGGAACCAAGAGACCCAGTACTTC.

The CDR3 DNA reads TGTGCCAGCAGCGTGTGGGAGCAGTACGTC. Amino acids: CASSVWEQYV. J is TRBJ2-7 and V is TRBV9; the D is unclear. V was clipped by 2 bases and J by 7 bases, with 4 bases between them. The CDR3 runs 10 residues. In germline, CDR1 is SGDLS, CDR2 YYNGEE.

Details on this clonotype: Since the CDR3 does not end with the conserved phenylalanine or tryptophan, this likely comes from a read error. The J gene is TRBJ2-5, the V gene TRBV12-3 or TRBV12-4; either TRBD1 or TRBD2 may fit D (5 bases each). The CDR3 consists of 14 residues. The V gene lost 3 bases and the J gene lost 1 base, with 9 bases spanning the gap. The CDR3 coding sequence is TGTGCCAGCAGTTTTTGGGGGTCCCAAGAGACCCAGTACTTA. Translation gives CASSFWGSQETQYL.

The chain uses TRBV6-6 and TRBJ1-1; maybe TRBD1 (5 bases). Trimming removed 6 bases from V and 4 bases from J, with 21 bases in between. The CDR3 is made up of 16 amino acids. Germline V lookup: CDR1 MNHNY, CDR2 SVGAGI (reference sequence). The CDR3 region is CASSGAWGRVGTEAFF. The DNA of the CDR3 is TGTGCCAGCAGCGGGGCTTGGGGCAGGGTCGGCACTGAAGCTTTCTTT.

This clonotype has just a few counts. This CDR3 is CASTLWELQETQYF. CDR3 nucleotides: TGTGCCAGCACCCTTTGGGAGCTCCAAGAGACCCAGTACTTC. The chain couples TRBV12-3 or TRBV12-4 to TRBJ2-5, with D maybe TRBD2 (5 bases). This CDR3 region has 14 residues. Trimming pared 7 bases from V and 1 base from J, leaving 13 bases between.

This sequence joins TRBV12-3 or TRBV12-4 and TRBJ2-3; 13 nucleotides match TRBD2. Trimming removed 4 bases from V and 5 bases from J; junction bases left unmatched: 3. This CDR3 region has 15 residues. CDR3 residues: CASSWTSGSRDTQYF. The DNA of the CDR3 is TGTGCCAGCAGTTGGACTAGCGGGAGCCGAGATACGCAGTATTTT.

The J gene is TRBJ2-1, the V gene TRBV6-2 or TRBV6-3, with 12 bases matching TRBD1. V lost 5 bases to trimming and J lost 8 bases; unmatched junction nucleotides: 4. The germline CDR1 and CDR2 sequences are MNHEY and SVGEGT. This CDR3 region has 14 residues. Here the CDR3 DNA reads TGTGCCAGCAGTGGCGGGACAGGGGGCTATGAGCAGTTCTTC. Its protein is CASSGGTGGYEQFF.

This clonotype has a handful of counts. The rearrangement uses TRBV4-1 and TRBJ1-1; D unresolved. The CDR3 spans 13 residues. V was shortened by 6 bases and J by 5 bases, with 13 bases between the two germline ends. Germline CDR1 is MGHRA and CDR2 is YSYEKL. CDR3 nucleotide sequence: TGCGCCAGCAGGACCCCTTCGGGAACTGAAGCTTTCTTT. It codes for CASRTPSGTEAFF.

This clonotype was seen a few times. The chain couples TRBV9 to TRBJ2-4; D is perhaps TRBD1 (6 bases). Germline V gives CDR1 SGDLS, CDR2 YYNGEE. With 0 bases removed from V and 6 bases from J, the gap between germline ends came to 13 bases. The CDR3 is 15 amino acids. CDR3: CASSVGGREGNIQYF. CDR3 sequence (DNA): TGTGCCAGCAGCGTAGGGGGGCGCGAGGGAAACATTCAGTACTTC.

V usage is TRBV21-1 and J usage is TRBJ2-5; TRBD1, the D gene given by the table, was not confirmed from the DNA. TRBV21-1 is assigned pseudogene status. The CDR3 runs to 14 residues. The CDR3 nucleotides read TGTGCCAGCATCAAGGACGGGGCCCAAGAGACCCAGTACTTC. Protein: CASIKDGAQETQYF.

CDR3 amino acids: CASSSTVLEQFF. For the CDR3, the DNA is TGTGCCAGCAGTTCGACTGTGCTTGAGCAGTTCTTC. The chain joins TRBV12-3 or TRBV12-4 to TRBJ2-1; D is unclear. V was clipped by 4 bases and J by 9 bases, with 10 bases between them. This CDR3 spans 12 amino acids.

This clonotype occurred once. V gene TRBV7-2 combines with J gene TRBJ2-1; D is possibly TRBD2 (6 bases). The CDR3 has 15 amino acids. Between the trimmed V and J ends, which lost 1 base and 5 bases, there was a span of 12 bases. Germline V lookup: CDR1 SGHTA, CDR2 FQGNSA. CDR3 protein: CASSLGGGGNNEQFF. In DNA, the CDR3 is TGTGCCAGCAGCTTAGGCGGTGGAGGGAACAATGAGCAGTTCTTC.

This clonotype has a handful of counts. This chain uses TRBV5-5 with TRBJ2-1, with 9 bases that match TRBD1. Germline trimming cut 4 bases from V and 8 bases from J; bases unmatched to any gene: 10. CDR1 SGHKS and CDR2 YYEKEE come from the germline V gene (reference sequence). The CDR3 loop spans 15 amino acids. In nucleotides, the CDR3 is TGTGCCAGCAGCCTGACGGGACAGGGAGTGGATGAGCAGTTCTTC. This codes for CASSLTGQGVDEQFF. Full variable domain (missing parts from reference TRBV5-5 and TRBJ2-1): DAGVTQSPTHLIKTRGQQVTLRCSPISGHKSVSWYQQVLGQGPQFIFQYYEKEERGRGNFPDRFSARQFPNYSSELNVNALLLGDSALYLCASSLTGQGVDEQFFGPGTRLTVL.

This clonotype showed up just a few times. The gene calls are TRBV15 and TRBJ2-3; D remains ambiguous. The V end was cut by 3 bases, the J end by 3 bases, with 19 bases between. The CDR3 runs to 17 residues. Germline CDR1 LNHNV, CDR2 YYDKDF (reference sequence). The CDR3, as DNA: TGTGCCACCAGCAGGGCAACGGGTCCCCTTCATACAGATACGCAGTATTTT. It yields the protein CATSRATGPLHTDTQYF.

This clonotype was counted at least ten times. The CDR3 DNA follows: TGTGCCAGCCAAGTGGGTCCCACAGATACGCAGTATTTT. It yields the protein CASQVGPTDTQYF. The J gene is TRBJ2-3, the V gene TRBV7-9; D remains ambiguous. The CDR3 runs 13 residues. Deletions cut 8 bases from V and 2 bases from J, with 11 bases between. CDR1 and CDR2 from the germline V gene are SEHNR and FQNEAQ (reference sequence). Full variable domain (outside the CDR3, taken from reference TRBV7-9 and TRBJ2-3): DTGVSQNPRHKITKRGQNVTFRCDPISEHNRLYWYRQTLGQGPEFLTYFQNEAQLEKSRLLSDRFSAERPKGSFSTLEIQRTEQGDSAMYLCASQVGPTDTQYFGPGTRLTVL.